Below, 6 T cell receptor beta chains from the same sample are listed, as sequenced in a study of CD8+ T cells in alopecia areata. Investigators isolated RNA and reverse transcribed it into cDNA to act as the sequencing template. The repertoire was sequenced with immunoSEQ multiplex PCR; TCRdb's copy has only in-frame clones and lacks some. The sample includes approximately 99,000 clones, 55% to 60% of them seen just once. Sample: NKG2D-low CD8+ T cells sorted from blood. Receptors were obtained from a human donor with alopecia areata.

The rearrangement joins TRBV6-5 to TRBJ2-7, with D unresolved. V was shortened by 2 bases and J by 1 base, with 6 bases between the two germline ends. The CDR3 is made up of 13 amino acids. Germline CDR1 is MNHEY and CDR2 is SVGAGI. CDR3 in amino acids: CASSYTLSYEQYF. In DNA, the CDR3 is TGTGCCAGCAGTTACACCCTATCCTACGAGCAGTACTTC.

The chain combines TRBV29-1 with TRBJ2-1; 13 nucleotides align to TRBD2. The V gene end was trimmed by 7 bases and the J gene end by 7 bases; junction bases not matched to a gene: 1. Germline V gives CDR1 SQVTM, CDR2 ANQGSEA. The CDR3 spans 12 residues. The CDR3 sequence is CSAGLAGNEQFF. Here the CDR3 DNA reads TGCAGCGCGGGACTAGCGGGGAATGAGCAGTTCTTC.

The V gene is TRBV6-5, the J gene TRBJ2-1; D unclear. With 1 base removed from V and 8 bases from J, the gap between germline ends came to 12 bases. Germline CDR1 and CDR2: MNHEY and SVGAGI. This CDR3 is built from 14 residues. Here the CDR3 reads CASSYYAGGHEQFF. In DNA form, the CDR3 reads TGTGCCAGCAGTTACTACGCTGGTGGGCATGAGCAGTTCTTC.

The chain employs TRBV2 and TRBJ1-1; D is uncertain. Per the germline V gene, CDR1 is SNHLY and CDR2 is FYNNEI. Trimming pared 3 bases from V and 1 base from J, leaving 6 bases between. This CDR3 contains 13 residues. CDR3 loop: CASSEVANTEAFF. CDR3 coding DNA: TGTGCCAGCAGTGAGGTGGCGAACACTGAAGCTTTCTTT.

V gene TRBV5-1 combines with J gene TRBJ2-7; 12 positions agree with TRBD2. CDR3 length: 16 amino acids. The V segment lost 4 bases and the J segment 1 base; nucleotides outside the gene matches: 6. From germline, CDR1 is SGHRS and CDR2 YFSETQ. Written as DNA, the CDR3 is TGCGCCAGCAGCCAGCCGCTAGCGGGAGGGTCCTACGAGCAGTACTTC. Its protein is CASSQPLAGGSYEQYF.

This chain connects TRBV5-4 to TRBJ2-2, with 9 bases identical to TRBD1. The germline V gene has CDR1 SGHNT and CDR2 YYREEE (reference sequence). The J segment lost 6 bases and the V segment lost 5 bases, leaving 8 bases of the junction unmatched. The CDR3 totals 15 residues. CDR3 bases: TGTGCCAGCAGAGGGACAGGGAAGCGGGCCGGGGAGCTGTTTTTT. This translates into CASRGTGKRAGELFF. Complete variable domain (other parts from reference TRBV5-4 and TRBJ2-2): ETGVTQSPTHLIKTRGQQVTLRCSSQSGHNTVSWYQQALGQGPQFIFQYYREEENGRGNFPPRFSGLQFPNYSSELNVNALELDDSALYLCASRGTGKRAGELFFGEGSRLTVL.